This record covers a single T cell receptor beta chain. Its antigen is not known. Germline CDR1 SGHTS, CDR2 YDEGEE. This CDR3 is built from 14 residues. The V end lost 3 bases, the J end lost 2 bases, and 12 bases lay between the germline ends. The data are from a study of cytomegalovirus exposure and HLA in healthy donors. Study in general: Both the roughly 120 validation repertoires and the 600 to 700 first-cohort repertoires used the same platform, as reported by a later analysis. Study results and limitations: The study labeled fewer than 200 TCR beta chains cytomegalovirus-associated. Rare TCR sequences dominated, though some public TCRs recurred in many donors. First-cohort TCR clusters were later found to tend to co-occur in the roughly 120 validation repertoires.

The method was immunoSEQ multiplex PCR; TCRdb's version includes in-frame clones alone and lacks a portion of them. The repertoire holds some 180,000 clones, roughly 86% seen once, with 7.2% in the top ten. The V and J genes are TRBV5-8 and TRBJ2-7; D is perhaps TRBD1 (5 bases). This TCR was recovered from a man aged 25 to 45 in good health and CMV-seropositive. The sequencing input was PBMCs. The chain's CDR3 is CASSYSGNPYEQYF. The CDR3, as DNA: TGTGCCAGCAGCTACTCAGGGAACCCCTACGAGCAGTACTTC.